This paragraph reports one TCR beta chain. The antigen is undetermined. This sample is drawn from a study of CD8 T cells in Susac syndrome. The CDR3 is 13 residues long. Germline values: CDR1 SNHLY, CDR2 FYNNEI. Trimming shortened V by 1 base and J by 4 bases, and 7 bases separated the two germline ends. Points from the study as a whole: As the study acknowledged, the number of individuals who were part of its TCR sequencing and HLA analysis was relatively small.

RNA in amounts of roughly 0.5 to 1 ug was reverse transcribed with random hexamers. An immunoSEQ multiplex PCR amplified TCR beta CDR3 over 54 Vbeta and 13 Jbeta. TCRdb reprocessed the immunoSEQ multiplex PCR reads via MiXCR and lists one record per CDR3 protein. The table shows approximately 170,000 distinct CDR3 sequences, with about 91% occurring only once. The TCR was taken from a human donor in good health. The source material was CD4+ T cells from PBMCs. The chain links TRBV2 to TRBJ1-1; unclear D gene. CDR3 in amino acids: CASSEGYSTEAFF. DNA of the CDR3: TGTGCCAGCAGTGAAGGTTATTCCACTGAAGCTTTCTTT.